The 6 T cell receptor beta chains below come from one sample, sequenced in a study of T cell repertoires in cytomegalovirus infection. TCRdb ran MiXCR on the reads and lists one entry per CDR3 protein. The table includes about 830,000 distinct CDR3 sequences, approximately 29% detected once. Antigens of these TCRs are unknown. Sample: cultured CD8+ T cells from PBMCs, taken from culture after CMV antigen stimulation. The receptor set was obtained from a human donor in good health (CMV status not recorded). Some clones in this sample may be carry-over from other donors' samples.

V and J are TRBV6-5 and TRBJ2-2; 9 positions match TRBD2. The V gene end was trimmed by 2 bases and the J gene end by 0 bases; junction bases not matched to a gene: 13. The length of the CDR3 is 20 residues. Looked up from germline, CDR1 is MNHEY and CDR2 is SVGAGI. The CDR3 sequence: CASSYQAGGELLANTGELFF. In DNA form, the CDR3 reads TGTGCCAGCAGTTACCAAGCGGGGGGAGAATTGCTTGCGAACACCGGGGAGCTGTTTTTT.

This clonotype has only a few counts. Its ends do not fully match the called genes, so a read error is possible. The genes are TRBV12-3 or TRBV12-4 and TRBJ2-2; TRBD2 matches at 9 bases. This CDR3 spans 15 amino acids. The CDR3 spells CATSQAGGPTGELFF. The DNA for the CDR3 is TGTGCCACCAGTCAAGCGGGGGGCCCCACCGGGGAGCTGTTTTTT.

This clonotype came up many times. The CDR3, as DNA: TGTGCCAGCAGCTACTGGGGAGTGAACACCGGGGAGCTGTTTTTT. It yields the protein CASSYWGVNTGELFF. V usage is TRBV11-2 and J usage is TRBJ2-2; D is possibly TRBD2 (5 bases). The V and J ends lost 4 bases and 1 base respectively, with 10 bases between them. This CDR3 has 15 residues. Per the germline V gene, CDR1 is SGHAT and CDR2 is FQNNGV.

This clonotype appeared a few times. The rearrangement joins TRBV6-5 to TRBJ2-2, with 8 bases lining up with TRBD1. The V segment lost 0 bases and the J segment 5 bases; nucleotides outside the gene matches: 2. The length of the CDR3 is 15 residues. Germline V gives CDR1 MNHEY, CDR2 SVGAGI. CDR3 sequence: CASSYSTGETGELFF. Here the CDR3 DNA reads TGTGCCAGCAGTTACTCGACAGGGGAGACCGGGGAGCTGTTTTTT.

This clonotype was counted between two and nine times. The rearrangement joins TRBV6-5 to TRBJ2-3; 12 bases are a match to TRBD2. The V and J ends lost 3 bases and 6 bases, in that order; junction bases with no gene match: 10. This CDR3 contains 17 residues. Germline V lookup: CDR1 MNHEY, CDR2 SVGAGI. The DNA for the CDR3 is TGTGCCAGCAGTTATGGACTAGCGGGGCCCGTGAAGGATACGCAGTATTTT. This translates into CASSYGLAGPVKDTQYF.

The genes are TRBV6-5 and TRBJ1-1, with D possibly TRBD1 on 6 matching bases. The CDR3 length is 15 residues. Trimming pared 0 bases from V and 4 bases from J, leaving 12 bases between. Germline CDR1 reads MNHEY; CDR2 reads SVGAGI. CDR3 DNA sequence: TGTGCCAGCAGTTACTCAAGCGGAGGGGGCACTGAAGCTTTCTTT. Translating it yields CASSYSSGGGTEAFF.